A selection of T cell receptor beta chains follows, all from one sample in a study of patients and donors after allogeneic stem cell transplantation. TCRdb re-analysed the RT-PCR reads in MiXCR, keeping a single row per CDR3 protein. Among about 25,000 distinct CDR3 sequences listed, 35% to 45% were seen once. The sample taken for sequencing was blood, either unsorted or a sorted T cell fraction (not recorded which). The receptors shown here come from a human donor who was either an allogeneic HSCT recipient or a stem cell or donor lymphocyte infusion donor (not recorded which). It is not recorded whose cells these are; they may come from a transplant donor. CDR3s include the opening cysteine and the closing phenylalanine or tryptophan. A D gene is named only where the DNA matches it firmly. Some rows mark clone size as missing; the rest say once, few, many or name a class of expanded clone.

clone size,V gene,D gene,J gene,CDR3 DNA,CDR3 protein
NA,TRBV3-1,NA,TRBJ2-2,TGTGCCAGCAGCCAAGAACAGGTCACCGGGGAGCTGTTTTTT,CASSQEQVTGELFF
NA,TRBV29-1,NA,TRBJ2-1,TGCAGCGTTGACACCTACAATGAGCAGTTCTTC,CSVDTYNEQFF
NA,TRBV28,NA,TRBJ1-3,TGTGCCAGCAGTCCAGGAGGAATCTCTGGAAACACCATATATTTT,CASSPGGISGNTIYF
medium-sized,TRBV5-1,NA,TRBJ2-7,TGCGCCAGCAGCTTGACCTACGAGCAGTACTTC,CASSLTYEQYF
NA,TRBV5-1,TRBD1,TRBJ1-6,TGCGCCAGCAGCTTAAGGACAGGCTATTCACCCCTCCACTTT,CASSLRTGYSPLHF
NA,TRBV10-3,TRBD1,TRBJ1-1,TGTGCCATCAGTAGTTTTGGACAGGGCGTTAACACTGAAGCTTTCTTT,CAISSFGQGVNTEAFF
few,TRBV12-3/TRBV12-4,NA,TRBJ1-5,TGTGCCAGCAGTCCGAGGGATGGGAGGGAACCCCAGCATTTT,CASSPRDGREPQHF
NA,TRBV29-1,NA,TRBJ1-5,TGCAGCGTTGAATGCCAGCCCCAGCATTTT,CSVECQPQHF
NA,TRBV2,NA,TRBJ1-1,TGTGCCAGCAGTTCCGAGAGTAACACTGAAGCTTTCTTT,CASSSESNTEAFF
once,TRBV29-1,NA,TRBJ2-3,TGCAGCGGCGGGACTACAGATACGCAGTATTTT,CSGGTTDTQYF
NA,TRBV5-1,NA,TRBJ1-1,TGCGCCAGCAGCCCGGGGAACACTGAAGCTTTCTTT,CASSPGNTEAFF
NA,TRBV12-3/TRBV12-4,NA,TRBJ2-7,TGTGCCAGCAGTTTTACAGGGTGGACCTACGAGCAGTACTTC,CASSFTGWTYEQYF
few,TRBV5-1,TRBD1,TRBJ1-5,TGCGCCAGCAGCTTGGGACAGGGAAGTAATCAGCCCCAGCATTTT,CASSLGQGSNQPQHF
NA,TRBV11-2,TRBD1,TRBJ1-4,TGTGCCAGCAGCTCCCTTACAGGGGAAGGGGAAAAACTGTTTTTT,CASSSLTGEGEKLFF
few,TRBV5-1,NA,TRBJ1-1,TGCGCCAGCAGCGTATACAGTAAATCGAACACTGAAGCTTTCTTT,CASSVYSKSNTEAFF
NA,TRBV13,TRBD1,TRBJ1-4,TGTGCCAGTAGCAACGGGGGGGACAGGGCCGCAACTAATGAAAAACTGTTTTTT,CASSNGGDRAATNEKLFF
NA,TRBV4-1,NA,TRBJ2-3,TGCGCCAGCAGCCAAGCCCCAGGGTCACAGGGAGATACGCAGTATTTT,CASSQAPGSQGDTQYF
once,TRBV2,TRBD1,TRBJ1-1,TGTGCCAGCAGTGCCGACAGGGACCCTGAAGCTTTCTTT,CASSADRDPEAFF
few,TRBV5-1,NA,TRBJ2-2,TGCGCCAGCAGCTTGCAGGAGGACACCGGGGAGCTGTTTTTT,CASSLQEDTGELFF
NA,TRBV5-1,NA,TRBJ1-2,TGCGCCAGCAGCTTGGTGGCAGGGCAGACCTATGGCTACACCTTC,CASSLVAGQTYGYTF
NA,TRBV5-6,TRBD1,TRBJ2-4,TGTGCCAGCAGCTTGTTCCGGACAGGGGGCGTCATTCAGTACTTC,CASSLFRTGGVIQYF
NA,TRBV12-3/TRBV12-4,TRBD2,TRBJ2-3,TGTGCCAGCAAGCGCACTAGCGGGAGTAGAGATACGCAGTATTTT,CASKRTSGSRDTQYF
NA,TRBV19,TRBD2,TRBJ2-3,TGTGCCAGTAGTCCCCGACTAGCGGTGAGCACAGATACGCAGTATTTT,CASSPRLAVSTDTQYF
NA,TRBV5-1,NA,TRBJ2-7,TGCGCCAGCAGACCCTTCTTCGGGGAGACCTACGAGCAGTACTTC,CASRPFFGETYEQYF
many,TRBV19,NA,TRBJ1-1,TGTGCCAGTACCCGGGGGGGGGAGGCGAAGACTGAAGCTTTCTTT,CASTRGGEAKTEAFF
few,TRBV5-1,TRBD1,TRBJ2-3,TGCGCCAGCAGCCCCACAGGGGACACAGATACGCAGTATTTT,CASSPTGDTDTQYF
NA,TRBV9,TRBD2,TRBJ2-3,TGTGCCAGCAGTTGGGGAGCGGGGGGAACAGATACGCAGTATTTT,CASSWGAGGTDTQYF
few,TRBV3-1,NA,TRBJ1-6,TGTGCCAGCAGCTCCTGGGACTATAATTCACCCCTCCACTTT,CASSSWDYNSPLHF
few,TRBV15,NA,TRBJ1-1,TGTGCCACCAGCAGAGATATGAGGAACACTGAAGCTTTCTTT,CATSRDMRNTEAFF
few,TRBV18,NA,TRBJ1-2,TGTGCCAGCTCATCTACCGGGCCGGACAACTATGGCTACACCTTC,CASSSTGPDNYGYTF
few,TRBV3-1,NA,TRBJ1-3,TGTGCCAGCAGCCATCGGGGTCTCCCCGGAAACACCATATATTTT,CASSHRGLPGNTIYF
NA,TRBV20-1,NA,TRBJ1-6,TGCAGTGCCAAAAAACAGGGACTTTATAATTCACCCCTCCACTTT,CSAKKQGLYNSPLHF
few,TRBV24-1,NA,TRBJ1-5,TGTGCCACCAGTGTTCCGGGGGATAGCAATCAGCCCCAGCATTTT,CATSVPGDSNQPQHF
NA,TRBV2,NA,TRBJ1-2,TGTGCCAGCAGTGAAGCCAGGGCGGGAGGCTACACCTTC,CASSEARAGGYTF
NA,TRBV28,NA,TRBJ2-7,TGTGCCAGCAGATACTCTCGGGTGATCTACGAGCAGTACTTC,CASRYSRVIYEQYF
few,TRBV6-5,NA,TRBJ2-1,TGTGCCAGCAGGCCCACGGTGGGGAAGGGCTCCTACAATGAGCAGTTCTTC,CASRPTVGKGSYNEQFF
few,TRBV29-1,NA,TRBJ1-4,TGCAGCGTTGAGAAACTCCCAGAGGCTAATGAAAAACTGTTTTTT,CSVEKLPEANEKLFF
NA,TRBV3-1,TRBD1,TRBJ1-1,TGTGCCAGCAGCCAATGGGGCACAGGGGCCGGAGCTTTCTTT,CASSQWGTGAGAFF
NA,TRBV3-1,NA,TRBJ2-2,TGTGCCAGCAGCCAAGATCTAAGTTCGGACCCGTGGGGCGGGGAGCTGTTTTTT,CASSQDLSSDPWGGELFF
NA,TRBV12-3/TRBV12-4,NA,TRBJ2-7,TGTGCCAGCAGTTTATTCGCAGGGTCCTACGAGCAGTACTTC,CASSLFAGSYEQYF
NA,TRBV6-1,NA,TRBJ1-5,TGTGCCAGCACCAAAGGGGGGGGCAATCAGCCCCAGCATTTT,CASTKGGGNQPQHF
NA,TRBV5-1,TRBD1,TRBJ2-7,TGCGCCAGCAGCTTGGTCCAGGGGGCGGGGTCCGAGCAGTACTTC,CASSLVQGAGSEQYF